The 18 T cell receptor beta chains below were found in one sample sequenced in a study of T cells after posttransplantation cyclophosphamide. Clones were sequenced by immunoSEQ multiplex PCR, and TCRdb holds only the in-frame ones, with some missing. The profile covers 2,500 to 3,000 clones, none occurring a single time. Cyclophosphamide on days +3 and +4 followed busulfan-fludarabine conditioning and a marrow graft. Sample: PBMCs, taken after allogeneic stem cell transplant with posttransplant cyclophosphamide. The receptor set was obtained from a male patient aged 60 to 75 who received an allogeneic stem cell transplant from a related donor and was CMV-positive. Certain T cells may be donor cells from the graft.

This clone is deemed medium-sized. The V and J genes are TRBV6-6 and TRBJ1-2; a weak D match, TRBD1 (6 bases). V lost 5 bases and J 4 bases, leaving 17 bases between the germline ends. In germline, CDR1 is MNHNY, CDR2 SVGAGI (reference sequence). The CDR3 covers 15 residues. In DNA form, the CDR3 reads TGTGCCAGCAGTGGGGGCCTCGCAGGCCTCTATGGCTACACCTTC. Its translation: CASSGGLAGLYGYTF.

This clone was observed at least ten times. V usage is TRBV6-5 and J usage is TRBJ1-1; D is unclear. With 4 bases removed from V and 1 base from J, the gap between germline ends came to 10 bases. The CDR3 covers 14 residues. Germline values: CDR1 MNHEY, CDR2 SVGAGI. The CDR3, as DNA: TGTGCCAGCAGTTCCTCGCGGGGGAACACTGAAGCTTTCTTT. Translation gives CASSSSRGNTEAFF.

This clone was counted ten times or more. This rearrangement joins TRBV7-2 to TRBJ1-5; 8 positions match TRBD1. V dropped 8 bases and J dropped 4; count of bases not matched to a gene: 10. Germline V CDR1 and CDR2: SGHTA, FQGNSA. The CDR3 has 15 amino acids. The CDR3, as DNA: TGTGCCAGCTCCAGGGGGCCAGAAAGTAATCAGCCCCAGCATTTT. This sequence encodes CASSRGPESNQPQHF.

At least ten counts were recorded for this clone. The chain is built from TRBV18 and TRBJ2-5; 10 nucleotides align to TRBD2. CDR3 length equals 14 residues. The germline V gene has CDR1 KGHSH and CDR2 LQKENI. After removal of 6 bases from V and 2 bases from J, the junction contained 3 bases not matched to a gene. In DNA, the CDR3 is TGTGCCAGCTCGCCTAGCGGGGGTCAAGAGACCCAGTACTTC. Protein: CASSPSGGQETQYF.

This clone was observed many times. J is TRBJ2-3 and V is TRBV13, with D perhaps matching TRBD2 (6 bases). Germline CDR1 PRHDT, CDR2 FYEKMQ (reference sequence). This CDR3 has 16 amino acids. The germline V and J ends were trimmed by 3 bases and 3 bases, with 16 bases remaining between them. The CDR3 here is CASSFVTGVRTDTQYF. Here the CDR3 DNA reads TGTGCCAGCAGCTTCGTCACGGGAGTGAGGACAGATACGCAGTATTTT.

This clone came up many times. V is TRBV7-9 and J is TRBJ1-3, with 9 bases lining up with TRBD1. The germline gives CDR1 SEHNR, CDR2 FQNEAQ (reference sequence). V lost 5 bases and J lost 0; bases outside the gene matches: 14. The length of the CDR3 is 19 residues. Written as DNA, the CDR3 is TGTGCCAGCAGCATGGACAGGGGTCTACTTTCAAGCTCTGGAAACACCATATATTTT. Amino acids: CASSMDRGLLSSSGNTIYF. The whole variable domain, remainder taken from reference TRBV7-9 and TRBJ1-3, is DTGVSQNPRHKITKRGQNVTFRCDPISEHNRLYWYRQTLGQGPEFLTYFQNEAQLEKSRLLSDRFSAERPKGSFSTLEIQRTEQGDSAMYLCASSMDRGLLSSSGNTIYFGEGSWLTVV.

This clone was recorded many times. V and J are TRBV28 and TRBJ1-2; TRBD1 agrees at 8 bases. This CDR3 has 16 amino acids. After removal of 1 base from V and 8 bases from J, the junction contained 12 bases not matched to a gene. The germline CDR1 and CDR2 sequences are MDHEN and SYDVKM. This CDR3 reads CASSLLARGLSGGYTF. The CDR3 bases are TGTGCCAGCAGTTTATTGGCCAGGGGGCTTTCGGGAGGCTACACCTTC.

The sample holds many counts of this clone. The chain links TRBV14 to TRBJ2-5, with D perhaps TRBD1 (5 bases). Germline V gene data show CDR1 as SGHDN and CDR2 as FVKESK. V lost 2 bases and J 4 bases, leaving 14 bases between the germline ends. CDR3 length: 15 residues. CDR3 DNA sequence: TGTGCCAGCAGCCAATGGGGCCTTTCCGGAGAGACCCAGTACTTC. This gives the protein CASSQWGLSGETQYF.

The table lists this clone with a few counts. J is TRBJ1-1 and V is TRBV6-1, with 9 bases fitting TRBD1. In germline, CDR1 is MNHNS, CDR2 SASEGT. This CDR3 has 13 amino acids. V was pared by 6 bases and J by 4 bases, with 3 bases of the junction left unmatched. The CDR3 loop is CASRGTGFTEAFF. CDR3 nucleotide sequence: TGTGCCAGCAGGGGGACAGGGTTCACTGAAGCTTTCTTT.

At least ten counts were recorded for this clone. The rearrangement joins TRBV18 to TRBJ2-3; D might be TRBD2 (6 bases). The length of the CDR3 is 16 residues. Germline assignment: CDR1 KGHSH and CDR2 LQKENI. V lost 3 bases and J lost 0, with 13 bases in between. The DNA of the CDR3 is TGTGCCAGCTCACCCCACCGGGACTGGAGCACAGATACGCAGTATTTT. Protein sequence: CASSPHRDWSTDTQYF.

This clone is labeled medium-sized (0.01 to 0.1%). CDR3 DNA: TGTGCCAGTAGTGGGCACTCCTACGAGCAGTACTTC. The encoded protein is CASSGHSYEQYF. The rearrangement links TRBV19 to TRBJ2-7; no reliable D call. Trimming removed 5 bases at V and 0 bases at J, with 5 bases between. There are 12 residues in the CDR3. Germline V gene lookup returns CDR1 LNHDA and CDR2 SQIVND (reference sequence).

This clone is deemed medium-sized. CDR3 amino acids: CSVDRDSYGYTF. DNA of the CDR3: TGCAGCGTTGACCGGGACAGCTATGGCTACACCTTC. V usage is TRBV29-1 and J usage is TRBJ1-2; 7 bases are shared with TRBD1. With 3 bases clipped from V and 4 bases from J, the junction kept 2 bases outside the gene matches. Germline lookup yields CDR1 SQVTM and CDR2 ANQGSEA. The CDR3 is 12 residues long.

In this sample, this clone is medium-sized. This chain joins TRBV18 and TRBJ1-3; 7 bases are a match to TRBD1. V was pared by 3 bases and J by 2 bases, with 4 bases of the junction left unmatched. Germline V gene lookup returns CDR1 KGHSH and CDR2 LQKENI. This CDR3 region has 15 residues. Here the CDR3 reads CASSPFDRAGNTIYF. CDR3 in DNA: TGTGCCAGCTCACCTTTCGACAGGGCTGGAAACACCATATATTTT.

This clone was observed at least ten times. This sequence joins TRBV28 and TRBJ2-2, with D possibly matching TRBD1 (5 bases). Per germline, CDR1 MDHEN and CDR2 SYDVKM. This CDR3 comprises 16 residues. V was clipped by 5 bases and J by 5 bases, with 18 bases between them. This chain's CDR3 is CASSQGAQRITGELFF. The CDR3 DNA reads TGTGCCAGCAGTCAAGGGGCGCAGAGGATAACCGGGGAGCTGTTTTTT.

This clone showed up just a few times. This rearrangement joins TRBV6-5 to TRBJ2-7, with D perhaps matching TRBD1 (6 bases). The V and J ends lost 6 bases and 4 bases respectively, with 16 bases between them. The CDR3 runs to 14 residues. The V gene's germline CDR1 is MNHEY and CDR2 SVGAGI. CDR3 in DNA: TGTGCCAGCAGCGCAGGGGTAAAAGGGTACGAGCAGTACGTC. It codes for CASSAGVKGYEQYV.

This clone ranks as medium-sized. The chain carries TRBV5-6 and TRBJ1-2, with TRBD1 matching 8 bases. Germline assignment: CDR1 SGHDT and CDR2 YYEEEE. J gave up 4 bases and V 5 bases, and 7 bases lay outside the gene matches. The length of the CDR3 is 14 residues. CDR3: CASSPGTGSYGYTF. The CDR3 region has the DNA TGTGCCAGCAGTCCCGGGACAGGATCCTATGGCTACACCTTC.

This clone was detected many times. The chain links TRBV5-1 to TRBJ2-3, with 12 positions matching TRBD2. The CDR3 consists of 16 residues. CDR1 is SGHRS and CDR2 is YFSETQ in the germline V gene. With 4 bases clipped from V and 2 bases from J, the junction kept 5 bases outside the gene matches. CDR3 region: CASSPGLAGPTDTQYF. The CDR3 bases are TGCGCCAGCAGCCCCGGACTAGCGGGGCCCACAGATACGCAGTATTTT. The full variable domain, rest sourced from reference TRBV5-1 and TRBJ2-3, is KAGVTQTPRYLIKTRGQQVTLSCSPISGHRSVSWYQQTPGQGLQFLFEYFSETQRNKGNFPGRFSGRQFSNSRSEMNVSTLELGDSALYLCASSPGLAGPTDTQYFGPGTRLTVL.

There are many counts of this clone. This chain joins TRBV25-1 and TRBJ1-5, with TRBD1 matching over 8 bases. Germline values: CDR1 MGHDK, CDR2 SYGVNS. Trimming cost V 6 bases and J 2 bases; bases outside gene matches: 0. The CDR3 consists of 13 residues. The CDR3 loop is CASRGQGNQPQHF. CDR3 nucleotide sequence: TGTGCCAGCAGGGGACAGGGCAATCAGCCCCAGCATTTT.